This TCR beta chain was sequenced in a study of identical twins. General study results and limits: Beta clonotypes that were abundant in cord blood contained fewer insertions, a pattern absent from memory repertoires.

Healthy Caucasians supplied all donations. This clonotype was picked up a small number of times. Antigen specificity is unknown. It was template switching that added a universal primer site, and there were unique molecular identifiers on the cDNA. TCRdb re-derived calls from the 5' RACE reads in MiXCR, one entry per CDR3 protein. The sample consists of 200,000 to 250,000 distinct CDR3 sequences, around 8.1% of them appearing once. This sample was also put to use in a study of yellow fever vaccine responses in identical twins. In that study: Vaccine T cell responses of twins reportedly seemed partly convergent and partly personalized.

Sequencing input: memory (CD45RO+) T cells sorted from blood. The receptor was derived from a woman aged 18 to 35 in good health.

DNA of the CDR3: TGCAGTGCTCTATCAGGGGGCAATGAAAAACTGTTTTTT. It specifies CSALSGGNEKLFF. This chain connects TRBV20-1 to TRBJ1-4; 8 nucleotides agree with TRBD1. CDR3 length: 13 amino acids. J lost 5 bases, V lost 5 bases, and 4 bases had no gene match. Looked up from germline, CDR1 is DFQATT and CDR2 is SNEGSKA (reference sequence).